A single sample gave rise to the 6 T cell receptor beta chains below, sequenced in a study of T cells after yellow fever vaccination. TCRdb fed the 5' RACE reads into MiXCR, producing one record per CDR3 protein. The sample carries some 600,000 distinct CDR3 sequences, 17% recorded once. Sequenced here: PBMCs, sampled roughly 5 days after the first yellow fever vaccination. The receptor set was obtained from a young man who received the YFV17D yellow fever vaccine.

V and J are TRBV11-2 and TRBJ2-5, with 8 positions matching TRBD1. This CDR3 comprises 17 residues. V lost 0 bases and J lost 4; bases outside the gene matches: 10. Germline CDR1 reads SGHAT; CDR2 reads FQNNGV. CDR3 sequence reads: CASSLDWRQGLGETQYF. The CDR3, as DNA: TGTGCCAGCAGCTTAGATTGGAGACAGGGGCTCGGAGAGACCCAGTACTTC.

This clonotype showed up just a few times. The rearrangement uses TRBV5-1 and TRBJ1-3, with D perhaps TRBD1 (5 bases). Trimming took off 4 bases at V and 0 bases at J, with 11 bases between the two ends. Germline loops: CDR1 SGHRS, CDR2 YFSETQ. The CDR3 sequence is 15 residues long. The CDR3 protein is CASSPQGHSGNTIYF. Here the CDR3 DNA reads TGCGCCAGCAGCCCTCAGGGTCACTCTGGAAACACCATATATTTT.

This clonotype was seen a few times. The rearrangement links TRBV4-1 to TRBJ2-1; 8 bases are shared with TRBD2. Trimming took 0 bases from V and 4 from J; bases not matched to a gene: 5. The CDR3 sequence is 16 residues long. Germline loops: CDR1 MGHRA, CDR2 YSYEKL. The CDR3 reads CASSQEGLAGYNEQFF. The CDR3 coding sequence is TGCGCCAGCAGCCAAGAAGGTCTAGCGGGTTACAATGAGCAGTTCTTC.

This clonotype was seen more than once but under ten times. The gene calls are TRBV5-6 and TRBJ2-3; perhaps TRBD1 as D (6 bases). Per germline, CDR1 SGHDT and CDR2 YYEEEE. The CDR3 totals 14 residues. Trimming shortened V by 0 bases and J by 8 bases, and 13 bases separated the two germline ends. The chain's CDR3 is CASSLAQGFRTQYF. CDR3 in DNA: TGTGCCAGCAGCTTGGCCCAGGGGTTTCGTACGCAGTATTTT.

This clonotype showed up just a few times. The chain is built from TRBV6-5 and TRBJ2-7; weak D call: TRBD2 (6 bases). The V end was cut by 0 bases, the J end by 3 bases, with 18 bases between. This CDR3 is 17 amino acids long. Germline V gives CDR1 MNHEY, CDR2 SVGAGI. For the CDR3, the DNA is TGTGCCAGCAGTTACTCGCGGGGTCTCTCCCCTTTCTACGAGCAGTACGTC. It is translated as CASSYSRGLSPFYEQYV.

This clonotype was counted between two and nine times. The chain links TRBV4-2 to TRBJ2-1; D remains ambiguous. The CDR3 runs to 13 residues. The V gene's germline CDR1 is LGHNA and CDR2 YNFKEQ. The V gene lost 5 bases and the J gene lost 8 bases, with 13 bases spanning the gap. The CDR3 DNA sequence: TGTGCCAGCAGCTTTGGGCGGAAGGATGAGCAGTTCTTC. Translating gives CASSFGRKDEQFF.